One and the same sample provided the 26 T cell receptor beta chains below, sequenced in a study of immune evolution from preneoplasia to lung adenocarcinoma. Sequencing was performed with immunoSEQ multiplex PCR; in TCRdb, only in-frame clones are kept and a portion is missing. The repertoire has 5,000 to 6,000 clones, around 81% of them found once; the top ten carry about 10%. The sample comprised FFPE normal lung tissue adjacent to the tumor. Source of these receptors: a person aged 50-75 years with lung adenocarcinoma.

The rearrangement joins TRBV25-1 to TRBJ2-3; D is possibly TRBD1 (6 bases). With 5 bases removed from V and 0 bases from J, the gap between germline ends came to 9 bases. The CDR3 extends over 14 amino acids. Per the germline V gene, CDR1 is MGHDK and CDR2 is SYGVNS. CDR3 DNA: TGTGCCAGCAGTAAAGACAGGAGCACAGATACGCAGTATTTT. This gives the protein CASSKDRSTDTQYF. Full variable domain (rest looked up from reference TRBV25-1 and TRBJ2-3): EADIYQTPRYLVIGTGKKITLECSQTMGHDKMYWYQQDPGMELHLIHYSYGVNSTEKGDLSSESTVSRIRTEHFPLTLESARPSHTSQYLCASSKDRSTDTQYFGPGTRLTVL.

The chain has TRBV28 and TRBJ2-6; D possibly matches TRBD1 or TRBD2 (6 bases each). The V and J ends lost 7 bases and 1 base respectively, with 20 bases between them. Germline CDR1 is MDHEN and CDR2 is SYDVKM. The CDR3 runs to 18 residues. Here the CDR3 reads CASKMGGQAGSGANVLTF. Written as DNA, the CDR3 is TGTGCCAGCAAGATGGGGGGCCAGGCTGGATCTGGGGCCAACGTCCTGACTTTC.

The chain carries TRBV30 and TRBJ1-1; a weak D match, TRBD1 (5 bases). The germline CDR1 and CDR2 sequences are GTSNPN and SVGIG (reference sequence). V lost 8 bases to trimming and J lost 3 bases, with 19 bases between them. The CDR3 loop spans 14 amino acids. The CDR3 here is CASASWGRDTEAFF. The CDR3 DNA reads TGTGCCAGCGCTTCTTGGGGCCGTGACACTGAAGCTTTCTTT.

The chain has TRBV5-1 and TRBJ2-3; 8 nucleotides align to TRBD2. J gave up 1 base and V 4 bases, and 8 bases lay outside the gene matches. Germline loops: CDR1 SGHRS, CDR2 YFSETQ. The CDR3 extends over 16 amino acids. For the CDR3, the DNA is TGCGCCAGCAGCCGCCAGACTAGCGCCGGCACAGATACGCAGTATTTT. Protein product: CASSRQTSAGTDTQYF.

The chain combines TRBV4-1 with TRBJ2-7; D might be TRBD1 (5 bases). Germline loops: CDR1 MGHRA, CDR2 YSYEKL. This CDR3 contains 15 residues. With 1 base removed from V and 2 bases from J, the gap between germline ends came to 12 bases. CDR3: CASSQVQGEAYEQYF. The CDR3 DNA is TGCGCCAGCAGCCAAGTGCAGGGTGAGGCCTACGAGCAGTACTTC.

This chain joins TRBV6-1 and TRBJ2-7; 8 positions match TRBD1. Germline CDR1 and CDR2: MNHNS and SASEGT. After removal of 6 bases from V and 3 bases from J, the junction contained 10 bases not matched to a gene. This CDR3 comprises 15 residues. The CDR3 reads CASSLETGANYEQYF. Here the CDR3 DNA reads TGTGCCAGCAGCCTAGAGACAGGGGCTAACTACGAGCAGTACTTC.

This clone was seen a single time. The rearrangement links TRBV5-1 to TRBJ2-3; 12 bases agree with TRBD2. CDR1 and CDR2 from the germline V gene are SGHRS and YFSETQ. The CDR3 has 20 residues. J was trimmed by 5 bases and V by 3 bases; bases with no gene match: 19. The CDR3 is CASSSHPPTLLAGGQDTQYF. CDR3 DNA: TGCGCCAGCAGCTCCCACCCACCTACTCTACTAGCGGGAGGCCAAGATACGCAGTATTTT. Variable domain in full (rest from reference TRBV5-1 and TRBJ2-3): KAGVTQTPRYLIKTRGQQVTLSCSPISGHRSVSWYQQTPGQGLQFLFEYFSETQRNKGNFPGRFSGRQFSNSRSEMNVSTLELGDSALYLCASSSHPPTLLAGGQDTQYFGPGTRLTVL.

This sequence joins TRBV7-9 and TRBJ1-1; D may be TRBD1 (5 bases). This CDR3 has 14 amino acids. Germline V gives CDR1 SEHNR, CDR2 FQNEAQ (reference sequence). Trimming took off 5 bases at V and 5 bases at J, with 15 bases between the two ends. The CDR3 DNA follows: TGTGCCAGCAGCATCTCGGGGGGTGGAACTGAAGCTTTCTTT. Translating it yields CASSISGGGTEAFF. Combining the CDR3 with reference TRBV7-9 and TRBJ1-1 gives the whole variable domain DTGVSQNPRHKITKRGQNVTFRCDPISEHNRLYWYRQTLGQGPEFLTYFQNEAQLEKSRLLSDRFSAERPKGSFSTLEIQRTEQGDSAMYLCASSISGGGTEAFFGQGTRLTVV.

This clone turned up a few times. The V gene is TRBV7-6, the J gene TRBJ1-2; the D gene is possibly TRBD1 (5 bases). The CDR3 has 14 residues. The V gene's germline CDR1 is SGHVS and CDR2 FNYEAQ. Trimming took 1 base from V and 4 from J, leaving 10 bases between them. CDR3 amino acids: CASSLGAGGYGYTF. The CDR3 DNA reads TGTGCCAGCAGCTTAGGAGCGGGGGGCTATGGCTACACCTTC.

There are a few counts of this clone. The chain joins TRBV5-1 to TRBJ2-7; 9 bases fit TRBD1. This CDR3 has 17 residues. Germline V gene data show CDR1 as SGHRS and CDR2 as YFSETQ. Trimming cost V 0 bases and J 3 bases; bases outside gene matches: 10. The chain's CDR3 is CASSLGADRGDYYEQYF. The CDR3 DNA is TGCGCCAGCAGCTTGGGCGCCGACAGGGGGGATTACTACGAGCAGTACTTC. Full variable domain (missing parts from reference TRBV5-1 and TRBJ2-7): KAGVTQTPRYLIKTRGQQVTLSCSPISGHRSVSWYQQTPGQGLQFLFEYFSETQRNKGNFPGRFSGRQFSNSRSEMNVSTLELGDSALYLCASSLGADRGDYYEQYFGPGTRLTVT.

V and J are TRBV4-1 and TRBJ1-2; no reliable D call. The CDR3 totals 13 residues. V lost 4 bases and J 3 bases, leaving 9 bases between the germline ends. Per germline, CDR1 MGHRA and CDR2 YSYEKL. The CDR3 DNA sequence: TGCGCCAGCAGCCCCGGGCGGGACTATGGCTACACCTTC. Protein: CASSPGRDYGYTF.

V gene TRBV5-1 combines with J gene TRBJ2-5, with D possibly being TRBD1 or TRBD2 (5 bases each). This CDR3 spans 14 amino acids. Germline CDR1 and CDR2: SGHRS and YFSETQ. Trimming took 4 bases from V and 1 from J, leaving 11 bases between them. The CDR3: CASSPFGTQETQYF. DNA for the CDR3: TGCGCCAGCAGCCCCTTCGGGACCCAAGAGACCCAGTACTTC.

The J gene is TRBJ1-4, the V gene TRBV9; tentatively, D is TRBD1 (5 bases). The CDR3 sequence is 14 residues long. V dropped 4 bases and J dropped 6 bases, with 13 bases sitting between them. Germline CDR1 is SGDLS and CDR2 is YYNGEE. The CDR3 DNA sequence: TGTGCCAGCAGCCCCGGGAGGGGTGATGAAAAACTGTTTTTT. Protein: CASSPGRGDEKLFF.

DNA of the CDR3: TGTGCCAGCAGCGCAACAGGATTTGAAGCTTTCTTT. It specifies CASSATGFEAFF. The chain carries TRBV7-9 and TRBJ1-1, with D tentatively TRBD1 (5 bases). Trimming stripped 5 bases from V and 7 bases from J, with 11 bases between. Germline loops: CDR1 SEHNR, CDR2 FQNEAQ (reference sequence). The CDR3 covers 12 residues.

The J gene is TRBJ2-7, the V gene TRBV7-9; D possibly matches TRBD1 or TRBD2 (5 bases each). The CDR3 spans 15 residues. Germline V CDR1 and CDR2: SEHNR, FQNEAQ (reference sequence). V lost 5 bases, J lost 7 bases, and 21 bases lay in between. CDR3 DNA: TGTGCCAGCAGCCCACCCGCAGGGACCTCGGGGGAGCAGTACTTC. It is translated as CASSPPAGTSGEQYF.

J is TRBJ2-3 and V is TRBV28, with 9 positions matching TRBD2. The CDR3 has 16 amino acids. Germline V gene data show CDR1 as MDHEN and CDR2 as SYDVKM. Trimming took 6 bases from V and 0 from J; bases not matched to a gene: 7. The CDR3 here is CASRVAGALSTDTQYF. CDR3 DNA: TGTGCCAGCAGGGTAGCGGGAGCCCTCAGCACAGATACGCAGTATTTT.

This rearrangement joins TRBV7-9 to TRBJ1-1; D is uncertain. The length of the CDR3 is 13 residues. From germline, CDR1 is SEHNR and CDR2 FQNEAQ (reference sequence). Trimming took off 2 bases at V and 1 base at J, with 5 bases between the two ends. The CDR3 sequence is CASSLLGNTEAFF. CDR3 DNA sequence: TGTGCCAGCAGCTTACTAGGGAACACTGAAGCTTTCTTT.

The CDR3 is CAISDLGGGTEAFF. The CDR3 DNA follows: TGTGCCATCAGTGACCTGGGGGGAGGCACTGAAGCTTTCTTT. The chain couples TRBV10-3 to TRBJ1-1, with D tentatively TRBD1 (5 bases). The CDR3 is 14 residues long. Germline-derived CDR1 and CDR2 are ENHRY and SYGVKD. The germline V and J ends were trimmed by 3 bases and 4 bases, with 12 bases remaining between them.

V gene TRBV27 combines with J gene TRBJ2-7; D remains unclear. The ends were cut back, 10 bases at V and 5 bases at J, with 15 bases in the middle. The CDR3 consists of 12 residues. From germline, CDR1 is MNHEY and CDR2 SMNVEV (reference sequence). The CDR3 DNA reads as TGTGCCACCAATGGGGTGTACCACGAGCAGTACTTC. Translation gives CATNGVYHEQYF.

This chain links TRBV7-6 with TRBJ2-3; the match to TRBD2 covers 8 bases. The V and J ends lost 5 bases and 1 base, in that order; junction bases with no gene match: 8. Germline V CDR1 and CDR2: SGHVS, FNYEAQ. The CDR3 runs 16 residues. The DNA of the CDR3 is TGTGCCAGCAGCCCGGTAGCGGGGAGGGGCACAGATACGCAGTATTTT. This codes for CASSPVAGRGTDTQYF.

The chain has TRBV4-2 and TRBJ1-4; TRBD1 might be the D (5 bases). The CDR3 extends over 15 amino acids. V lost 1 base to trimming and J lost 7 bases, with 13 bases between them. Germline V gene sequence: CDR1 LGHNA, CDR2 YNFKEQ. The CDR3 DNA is TGTGCCAGCAGCCAAGGGGGGGGGAATGGTGAAAAACTGTTTTTT. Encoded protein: CASSQGGGNGEKLFF.

The CDR3 loop is CASSVATMGGQGKKSGANVLTF. In DNA, the CDR3 is TGTGCCAGCAGCGTAGCTACAATGGGGGGACAGGGGAAAAAGTCTGGGGCCAACGTCCTGACTTTC. This rearrangement joins TRBV9 to TRBJ2-6; TRBD1 agrees at 10 bases. This CDR3 region has 22 residues. CDR1 SGDLS and CDR2 YYNGEE come from the germline V gene. J gave up 1 base and V 0 bases, and 16 bases lay outside the gene matches. Drawing the rest from reference TRBV9 and TRBJ2-6, the complete variable domain is DSGVTQTPKHLITATGQRVTLRCSPRSGDLSVYWYQQSLDQGLQFLIQYYNGEERAKGNILERFSAQQFPDLHSELNLSSLELGDSALYFCASSVATMGGQGKKSGANVLTFGAGSRLTVL.

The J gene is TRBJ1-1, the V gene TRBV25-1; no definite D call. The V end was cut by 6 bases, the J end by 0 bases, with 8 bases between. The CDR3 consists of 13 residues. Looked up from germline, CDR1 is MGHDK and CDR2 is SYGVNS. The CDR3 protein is CASRPTMNTEAFF. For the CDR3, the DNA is TGTGCCAGCAGGCCCACTATGAACACTGAAGCTTTCTTT. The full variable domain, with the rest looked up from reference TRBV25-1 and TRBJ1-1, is EADIYQTPRYLVIGTGKKITLECSQTMGHDKMYWYQQDPGMELHLIHYSYGVNSTEKGDLSSESTVSRIRTEHFPLTLESARPSHTSQYLCASRPTMNTEAFFGQGTRLTVV.

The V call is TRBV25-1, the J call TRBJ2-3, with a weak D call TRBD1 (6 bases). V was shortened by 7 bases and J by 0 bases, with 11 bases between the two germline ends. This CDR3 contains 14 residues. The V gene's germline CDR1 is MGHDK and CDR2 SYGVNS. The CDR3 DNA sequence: TGTGCCAGCAAGGCTACAGGGAGCACAGATACGCAGTATTTT. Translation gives CASKATGSTDTQYF.

DNA for the CDR3: TGTGCCAGCAGCTTAAGTGTGGGGGCGGACACTGAAGCTTTCTTT. It translates to CASSLSVGADTEAFF. V and J are TRBV7-6 and TRBJ1-1, with D maybe TRBD1 (6 bases). Germline CDR1 is SGHVS and CDR2 is FNYEAQ. V lost 2 bases, J lost 3 bases, and 13 bases lay in between. The CDR3 length is 15 residues.

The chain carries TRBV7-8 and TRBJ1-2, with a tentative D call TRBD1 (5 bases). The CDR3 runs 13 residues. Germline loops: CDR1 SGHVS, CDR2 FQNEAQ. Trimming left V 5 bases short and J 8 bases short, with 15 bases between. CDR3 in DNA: TGTGCCAGCAGCACAGGAGGGGTTCGCGGCTACACCTTC. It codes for CASSTGGVRGYTF.